Listed here are 30 T cell receptor beta chains from one sample, sequenced in a study of blood T cell repertoires in COVID-19. Sequenced by immunoSEQ multiplex PCR; TCRdb stores in-frame clones only, minus some. The sample records approximately 150,000 clones, approximately 84% being singletons. Sequenced input: peripheral blood. These receptors were obtained from a human donor with acute or convalescent COVID-19. The donor label of this sample is uncertain.

The rearrangement links TRBV11-2 to TRBJ1-4, with TRBD1 identical over 9 bases. The germline gives CDR1 SGHAT, CDR2 FQNNGV. CDR3 length: 15 amino acids. The ends lost 3 bases at V and 8 bases at J; junction bases unmatched: 7. The CDR3 bases are TGTGCCAGCAGCTTGTCCGGGACAGGGTTGGAAAAACTGTTTTTT. Protein product: CASSLSGTGLEKLFF.

V usage is TRBV7-2 and J usage is TRBJ2-5, with 12 nucleotides matching TRBD2. The CDR3 runs to 19 residues. V lost 5 bases and J lost 2; bases outside the gene matches: 15. CDR1 and CDR2 (germline): SGHTA, FQGNSA. The chain's CDR3 is CASSPMVASGRGGQETQYF. The CDR3 bases are TGTGCCAGCAGCCCCATGGTGGCTAGCGGGAGGGGTGGGCAAGAGACCCAGTACTTC. Based on the CDR3 plus reference TRBV7-2 and TRBJ2-5, the full variable domain is GAGVSQSPSNKVTEKGKDVELRCDPISGHTALYWYRQSLGQGLEFLIYFQGNSAPDKSGLPSDRFSAERTGGSVSTLTIQRTQQEDSAVYLCASSPMVASGRGGQETQYFGPGTRLLVL.

This clone turned up a few times. Germline is not matched at one junction end, which may reflect a read error. The genes are TRBV7-7 and TRBJ2-1; 11 positions agree with TRBD2. CDR1 SSHAT and CDR2 FNYEAQ come from the germline V gene (reference sequence). CDR3 length: 14 amino acids. CDR3 sequence: CASSLASGRNEQFF. The CDR3 DNA reads as TGTGCTAGCAGCTTAGCTAGCGGGAGGAATGAGCAGTTCTTC. The full variable domain, rest sourced from reference TRBV7-7 and TRBJ2-1, is GAGVSQSPRYKVTKRGQDVTLRCDPISSHATLYWYQQALGQGPEFLTYFNYEAQPDKSGLPSDRFSAERPEGSISTLTIQRTEQRDSAMYRCASSLASGRNEQFFGPGTRLTVL.

V usage is TRBV2 and J usage is TRBJ2-2; D is undetermined. The CDR3 is 12 residues long. Germline V gene sequence: CDR1 SNHLY, CDR2 FYNNEI. Between the trimmed V and J ends, which lost 7 bases and 5 bases, there was a span of 8 bases. CDR3 in DNA: TGTGCCAGCACCCTCCGGACCGGGGAGCTGTTTTTT. As protein: CASTLRTGELFF.

The chain links TRBV6-2 or TRBV6-3 to TRBJ1-2; D is perhaps TRBD1 (5 bases). Germline lookup yields CDR1 MNHEY and CDR2 SVGEGT. The CDR3 runs to 14 residues. Deletions cut 4 bases from V and 0 bases from J, with 9 bases between. This CDR3 reads CASSWGRANYGYTF. CDR3 nucleotides: TGTGCCAGCAGTTGGGGCAGGGCTAACTATGGCTACACCTTC.

The chain carries TRBV3-1 (or the pseudogene TRBV3-2) and TRBJ1-5; D may be TRBD1 (5 bases). V lost 1 base to trimming and J lost 7 bases, with 14 bases between them. Germline CDR1 is LGHDT and CDR2 is YNNKEL (reference sequence). The CDR3 totals 15 residues. The chain's CDR3 is CASSQGGGAAQPQHF. CDR3 sequence (DNA): TGTGCCAGCAGCCAAGGAGGAGGGGCGGCACAGCCCCAGCATTTT.

The chain has TRBV6-5 and TRBJ2-1; 9 bases line up with TRBD2. There are 14 residues in the CDR3. Germline loops: CDR1 MNHEY, CDR2 SVGAGI. The junction had 5 bases not matched to a gene; V was cut back by 2 bases and J by 9 bases. The CDR3 sequence is CASSYVQLAGEQFF. The CDR3 bases are TGTGCCAGCAGTTACGTACAACTAGCGGGTGAGCAGTTCTTC.

The CDR3 DNA is TGTGCCAGCAGTTACCGGGAGAGCTCCTATAATTCACCCCTCCACTTT. Amino acids: CASSYRESSYNSPLHF. The V call is TRBV6-2 or TRBV6-3, the J call TRBJ1-6, with D hard to call. This CDR3 comprises 16 residues. Germline V gene data show CDR1 as MNHEY and CDR2 as SVGEGT. The V end was cut by 2 bases, the J end by 0 bases, with 8 bases between.

The chain has TRBV18 and TRBJ2-5, with D possibly matching TRBD2 (5 bases). V shed 3 bases and J shed 4 bases, with 9 bases lying between them. The germline V gene has CDR1 KGHSH and CDR2 LQKENI. This CDR3 contains 13 residues. The CDR3: CASSPLRAETQYF. For the CDR3, the DNA is TGTGCCAGCTCACCCCTGAGGGCAGAGACCCAGTACTTC.

This rearrangement joins TRBV7-8 to TRBJ2-2; D ambiguous. CDR1 is SGHVS and CDR2 is FQNEAQ in the germline V gene. The CDR3 has 14 amino acids. Trimming removed 1 base at V and 6 bases at J, with 9 bases between. This chain's CDR3 is CASSLVYLAGELFF. For the CDR3, the DNA is TGTGCCAGCAGCTTAGTGTATCTTGCCGGGGAGCTGTTTTTT.

The V call is TRBV10-3, the J call TRBJ2-7; 7 bases map to TRBD1. V dropped 6 bases and J dropped 2; count of bases not matched to a gene: 7. The CDR3 loop spans 14 amino acids. CDR1 is ENHRY, CDR2 SYGVKD, per germline. The CDR3 bases are TGTGCCATCAGGCCTCCTGGACAGGCCTACGAGCAGTACTTC. Translated, it gives CAIRPPGQAYEQYF.

V and J are TRBV6-5 and TRBJ1-2; possible D gene TRBD1, 5 bases. V lost 6 bases and J 5 bases, leaving 13 bases between the germline ends. The CDR3 extends over 13 amino acids. The germline gives CDR1 MNHEY, CDR2 SVGAGI. CDR3 sequence: CASRDTGRYGYTF. Here the CDR3 DNA reads TGTGCCAGCAGAGACACAGGAAGATATGGCTACACCTTC.

The gene calls are TRBV2 and TRBJ2-7, with 8 bases aligning to TRBD1. Losses at the gene ends were 5 bases for V and 7 bases for J; bases not matched to a gene: 10. The CDR3 has 14 amino acids. Germline CDR1 is SNHLY and CDR2 is FYNNEI. The DNA for the CDR3 is TGTGCCAGCAGTCTCCGGGACAGGAGTGGAGAGCAGTACTTC. Translating it yields CASSLRDRSGEQYF.

The chain carries TRBV6-2 or TRBV6-3 and TRBJ2-7, with D perhaps matching TRBD2 (7 bases). V lost 2 bases, J lost 0 bases, and 14 bases lay in between. The length of the CDR3 is 16 residues. Germline V gene data show CDR1 as MNHEY and CDR2 as SVGEGT. CDR3: CASSYGGRGFSYEQYV. CDR3 nucleotides: TGTGCCAGCAGTTACGGTGGGAGGGGGTTCTCCTACGAGCAGTACGTC.

The chain uses TRBV30 and TRBJ2-5; D uncertain. The CDR3 sequence is 15 residues long. Trimming removed 3 bases from V and 4 bases from J, with 18 bases in between. Germline V lookup: CDR1 GTSNPN, CDR2 SVGIG (reference sequence). The chain's CDR3 is CAWRRASGNLETQYF. The CDR3 bases are TGTGCCTGGAGGAGAGCATCGGGTAACTTAGAGACCCAGTACTTC.

The chain recombines TRBV4-1 with TRBJ2-5; 13 bases align to TRBD2. Per germline, CDR1 MGHRA and CDR2 YSYEKL. This CDR3 region has 18 residues. The junction had 6 bases not matched to a gene; V was cut back by 1 base and J by 1 base. The CDR3 loop is CASSQGLAGGFFQETQYF. The CDR3 DNA sequence: TGCGCCAGCAGCCAAGGACTAGCGGGGGGCTTTTTCCAAGAGACCCAGTACTTC.

The chain employs TRBV6-5 and TRBJ1-6; 9 bases are shared with TRBD1. There are 15 residues in the CDR3. Germline loops: CDR1 MNHEY, CDR2 SVGAGI. Trimming cost V 7 bases and J 7 bases; bases outside gene matches: 8. The CDR3 DNA sequence: TGTGCCAGCAATCCCGGGACAGGGCTGAATTCACCCCTCCACTTT. Amino acids: CASNPGTGLNSPLHF.

CDR3 sequence (DNA): TGTGCCAGCAGTCTAAGGCCCCCTCTGCCAACTAATAATGAAAAACTGTTTTTT. As protein: CASSLRPPLPTNNEKLFF. This sequence joins TRBV27 and TRBJ1-4; the D is unclear. From germline, CDR1 is MNHEY and CDR2 SMNVEV (reference sequence). Deletions cut 5 bases from V and 4 bases from J, with 23 bases between. The CDR3 extends over 18 amino acids.

V gene TRBV21-1 combines with J gene TRBJ1-5; the D segment call TRBD1 is taken from the table without a DNA check. TRBV21-1 is a recognized pseudogene. This CDR3 region has 15 residues. The CDR3 bases are TGTGCCAGCAGCAAAAGGGCAGGGCAAGGGCAGCCCCAGCATTTT. Translating gives CASSKRAGQGQPQHF.

A few counts support this clone. V gene TRBV6-5 combines with J gene TRBJ1-1; 9 bases are a match to TRBD1. The germline CDR1 and CDR2 sequences are MNHEY and SVGAGI. The CDR3 extends over 15 amino acids. V was pared by 4 bases and J by 1 base, with 4 bases of the junction left unmatched. The CDR3 DNA follows: TGTGCCAGCAGTTCCCCGGGACAGGGGAACACTGAAGCTTTCTTT. Amino acids: CASSSPGQGNTEAFF.

This clone is a singleton in its sample. V is TRBV27 and J is TRBJ1-4, with D possibly being TRBD1 (5 bases). V dropped 5 bases and J dropped 14 bases, with 15 bases sitting between them. The germline gives CDR1 MNHEY, CDR2 SMNVEV (reference sequence). This CDR3 has 12 amino acids. CDR3 sequence: CASSHPGGGLFF. The CDR3 coding sequence is TGTGCCAGCAGTCACCCCGGCGGGGGTCTGTTTTTT.

This chain connects TRBV9 to TRBJ1-4; possible D gene TRBD1, 6 bases. This CDR3 region has 15 residues. V lost 0 bases and J lost 3, with 9 bases in between. Germline V gene sequence: CDR1 SGDLS, CDR2 YYNGEE. CDR3 coding DNA: TGTGCCAGCAGCGTAGGTCGGACAGCTAATGAAAAACTGTTTTTT. Its translation: CASSVGRTANEKLFF.

This sequence joins TRBV5-1 and TRBJ2-5; 10 bases are a match to TRBD2. Germline-derived CDR1 and CDR2 are SGHRS and YFSETQ. CDR3 length: 16 residues. After removal of 3 bases from V and 5 bases from J, the junction contained 10 bases not matched to a gene. In DNA, the CDR3 is TGCGCCAGCAGCTCGGCTAGCGGGAGTTCTGGCGAGACCCAGTACTTC. This translates into CASSSASGSSGETQYF.

The sample holds a few counts of this clone. The genes are TRBV5-1 and TRBJ1-2, with TRBD1 as a possible D gene (6 bases). The CDR3 contains 13 residues. Trimming removed 4 bases from V and 4 bases from J, with 11 bases in between. CDR1 is SGHRS and CDR2 is YFSETQ in the germline V gene. As DNA, the CDR3 is TGCGCCAGCAGCGAGGGGGAGTTCTATGGCTACACCTTC. This encodes CASSEGEFYGYTF.

The chain has TRBV28 and TRBJ2-3, with 12 bases aligning to TRBD1. J was trimmed by 4 bases and V by 7 bases; bases with no gene match: 9. This CDR3 has 16 residues. Germline lookup yields CDR1 MDHEN and CDR2 SYDVKM. The CDR3 DNA sequence: TGTGCCAGCACCCCGCCGGGACAGGGGGCCGCAGATACGCAGTATTTT. Translated: CASTPPGQGAADTQYF.

The chain employs TRBV6-5 and TRBJ1-1; D is perhaps TRBD1 (6 bases). The ends were cut back, 4 bases at V and 5 bases at J, with 14 bases in the middle. The CDR3 totals 14 residues. Per the germline V gene, CDR1 is MNHEY and CDR2 is SVGAGI. CDR3 coding DNA: TGTGCCAGCAGTTTTGGGGGCGATGGGACTGAAGCTTTCTTT. It specifies CASSFGGDGTEAFF.

The chain is built from TRBV18 and TRBJ1-1; no clear D gene. V lost 5 bases and J lost 3, with 7 bases in between. In germline, CDR1 is KGHSH, CDR2 LQKENI. CDR3 length: 12 residues. CDR3 sequence: CASSTLDTEAFF. CDR3 in DNA: TGTGCCAGCTCAACCTTAGACACTGAAGCTTTCTTT.

The rearrangement links TRBV7-2 to TRBJ1-2, with a tentative D call TRBD1 (6 bases). Germline-derived CDR1 and CDR2 are SGHTA and FQGNSA. This CDR3 region has 14 residues. Trimming stripped 5 bases from V and 7 bases from J, with 17 bases between. In DNA form, the CDR3 reads TGTGCCAGCAGCCAACCTAACAGGGTAGGTGGCTACACCTTC. Translation gives CASSQPNRVGGYTF. Full variable domain (remainder filled in from reference TRBV7-2 and TRBJ1-2): GAGVSQSPSNKVTEKGKDVELRCDPISGHTALYWYRQSLGQGLEFLIYFQGNSAPDKSGLPSDRFSAERTGGSVSTLTIQRTQQEDSAVYLCASSQPNRVGGYTFGSGTRLTVV.

The V gene is TRBV5-1, the J gene TRBJ2-7, with D perhaps TRBD2 (6 bases). The CDR3 is 14 residues long. Trimming removed 3 bases from V and 3 bases from J, with 13 bases in between. Germline V gives CDR1 SGHRS, CDR2 YFSETQ. The CDR3, as DNA: TGCGCCAGCAGCTCGGACGGGGGACTCTACGAGCAGTACTTC. This translates into CASSSDGGLYEQYF.

V and J are TRBV4-2 and TRBJ1-1; 7 bases align to TRBD1. CDR3 length equals 13 residues. CDR1 and CDR2 (germline): LGHNA, YNFKEQ. With 1 base clipped from V and 7 bases from J, the junction kept 3 bases outside the gene matches. As DNA, the CDR3 is TGTGCCAGCAGCCAAGGTCGGGACAGTGAAGCTTTCTTT. It codes for CASSQGRDSEAFF.